This TCR beta chain was observed in a study of OX40 agonist ivuxolimab in advanced cancers. This clone has a handful of counts. Within the sample, other DNA sequences also encode this same CDR3. Trimming removed 0 bases at V and 5 bases at J, with 8 bases between. The CDR3 has 13 residues. Germline CDR1 is GTSNPN and CDR2 is SVGIG (reference sequence). The method was immunoSEQ multiplex PCR; TCRdb's version includes in-frame clones alone and lacks a portion of them. The repertoire includes 70,000 to 80,000 clones, about 86% of them detected once, and about 0.9% sits in the top ten. The sample consisted of CD4+ or CD8+ T cells sorted from blood, taken in a trial of the OX40 agonist ivuxolimab. V and J are TRBV30 and TRBJ1-5; D is possibly TRBD1 (6 bases). The receptor was isolated from an adult with an advanced solid tumor such as melanoma, head and neck, liver or kidney cancer. CDR3 sequence reads: CAWSVQGDQPQHF. The CDR3 DNA is TGTGCCTGGAGTGTACAGGGAGATCAGCCCCAGCATTTT. Looking up the rest from reference TRBV30 and TRBJ1-5 gives the full variable domain: SQTIHQWPATLVQPVGSPLSLECTVEGTSNPNLYWYRQAAGRGLQLLFYSVGIGQISSEVPQNLSASRPQDRQFILSSKKLLLSDSGFYLCAWSVQGDQPQHFGDGTRLSIL.